The 13 T cell receptor beta chains reported below all come from one sample, sequenced in a study of beta chain bispecific antibodies for T cell cancers. TCRdb redid the calling of the 5' RACE reads with MiXCR, one entry per CDR3 protein. The sample carries roughly 19,000 distinct CDR3 sequences, 2% to 2.5% recorded once. Overall study findings and caveats: The TRBV12-3 share of total TRBV signal fell around 99% after anti-TRBV12 rather than anti-CD19 exposure. Normal T cells contributed less of the targeted TRBV signal than the leukemia cells did.

Either OKT3 anti-CD3 antibody or CD3/CD28 beads expanded T cells from blood mononuclear cells over roughly 3 days. No antigens are known for them. The material sequenced was healthy donor T cells cultured with leukemia cells, taken from a culture containing a bispecific antibody targeting TCR Vbeta12. The receptors derive from a human donor in good health. Some clones in this sample may be carry-over from other donors' samples.

This clonotype was detected many times. The chain recombines TRBV7-2 with TRBJ2-3; tentatively, D is TRBD1 (5 bases). V lost 4 bases, J lost 4 bases, and 15 bases lay in between. Per the germline V gene, CDR1 is SGHTA and CDR2 is FQGNSA. The length of the CDR3 is 15 residues. The CDR3 region is CASSSPGWGPDTQYF. CDR3 bases: TGTGCCAGCAGCTCCCCCGGGTGGGGCCCAGATACGCAGTATTTT.

This clonotype was counted only a few times. Possible read error: a much larger clone is one base away. The chain recombines TRBV6-5 with TRBJ1-6, with TRBD1 as a possible D gene (6 bases). V was cut by 4 bases and J by 7 bases, with 14 bases left in between. Germline CDR1 and CDR2: MNHEY and SVGAGI. This CDR3 is 15 amino acids long. CDR3 nucleotides: TGTGCCAGCAGTTTCTTTGACAGGACCAATTCACCCCTCCACTTT. This gives the protein CASSFFDRTNSPLHF.

This clonotype has a count of ten or more. The V call is TRBV20-1, the J call TRBJ2-7; D is possibly TRBD1 or TRBD2 (5 bases each). The germline V gene has CDR1 DFQATT and CDR2 SNEGSKA (reference sequence). This CDR3 region has 14 residues. V was shortened by 4 bases and J by 2 bases, with 15 bases between the two germline ends. The CDR3 loop is CSATTRGLPYEQYF. The CDR3 bases are TGCAGTGCTACAACCCGGGGCCTTCCCTACGAGCAGTACTTC.

This clonotype was counted ten times or more. The V gene is TRBV4-1, the J gene TRBJ1-1; 7 bases line up with TRBD1. CDR1 and CDR2 (germline): MGHRA, YSYEKL. CDR3 length: 14 amino acids. Germline trimming cut 0 bases from V and 4 bases from J; bases unmatched to any gene: 2. The CDR3 spells CASSQEGQSTEAFF. In DNA form, the CDR3 reads TGCGCCAGCAGCCAAGAGGGACAGAGCACTGAAGCTTTCTTT.

This clonotype was recorded at least ten times. The rearrangement joins TRBV30 to TRBJ1-3; the match to TRBD1 covers 7 bases. The J segment lost 3 bases and the V segment lost 2 bases, leaving 4 bases of the junction unmatched. This CDR3 is built from 14 residues. The germline CDR1 and CDR2 sequences are GTSNPN and SVGIG (reference sequence). CDR3 amino acids: CAWSSGGYGNTIYF. Here the CDR3 DNA reads TGTGCCTGGAGTTCAGGGGGATATGGAAACACCATATATTTT.

This clonotype showed up many times. The chain joins TRBV20-1 to TRBJ2-7; 11 bases match TRBD1. This CDR3 region has 15 residues. Trimming took 0 bases from V and 5 from J; bases not matched to a gene: 6. In germline, CDR1 is DFQATT, CDR2 SNEGSKA (reference sequence). CDR3 bases: TGCAGTGCTAGAGATGGGACAGGGGGAAGCCACGAGCAGTACTTC. Translating it yields CSARDGTGGSHEQYF.

This clonotype was observed many times. The chain carries TRBV20-1 and TRBJ1-6; possibly TRBD1 for D (5 bases). Germline V gene sequence: CDR1 DFQATT, CDR2 SNEGSKA (reference sequence). This CDR3 is 14 amino acids long. The ends were cut back, 4 bases at V and 9 bases at J, with 16 bases in the middle. Here the CDR3 DNA reads TGCAGTGCTACAACTGGACACGAAGCTTCACCCCTCCACTTT. Translated: CSATTGHEASPLHF.

This clonotype was seen many times. The rearrangement joins TRBV2 to TRBJ1-2; 7 positions match TRBD1. V gave up 3 bases and J gave up 4 bases; unmatched junction bases: 5. Germline CDR1 reads SNHLY; CDR2 reads FYNNEI. The CDR3 has 14 amino acids. The CDR3 reads CASSEEGASYGYTF. The CDR3 region has the DNA TGTGCCAGCAGTGAGGAGGGGGCGTCCTATGGCTACACCTTC.

This clonotype came up many times. The J gene is TRBJ2-1, the V gene TRBV5-5; D could derive from TRBD1 or TRBD2 (5 bases each). CDR3 length: 14 amino acids. Deletions cut 2 bases from V and 9 bases from J, with 15 bases between. Per the germline V gene, CDR1 is SGHKS and CDR2 is YYEKEE (reference sequence). For the CDR3, the DNA is TGTGCCAGCAGCTTCGGGACGGCGATCGTTGAGCAGTTCTTC. Translated, it gives CASSFGTAIVEQFF.

This clonotype was observed a few times. The genes are TRBV29-1 and TRBJ2-2; D remains unclear. The CDR3 spans 12 residues. V was cut by 4 bases and J by 3 bases, with 6 bases left in between. Germline loops: CDR1 SQVTM, CDR2 ANQGSEA. The CDR3 sequence: CSVARYTGELFF. CDR3 nucleotides: TGCAGCGTTGCAAGGTACACCGGGGAGCTGTTTTTT.

This clonotype was seen ten or more times. V is TRBV18 and J is TRBJ1-1; D is possibly TRBD1 (5 bases). The V end lost 5 bases, the J end lost 4 bases, and 11 bases lay between the germline ends. The CDR3 totals 13 residues. The germline CDR1 and CDR2 sequences are KGHSH and LQKENI. CDR3 sequence: CASSIRDLTEAFF. Here the CDR3 DNA reads TGTGCCAGCTCAATCCGGGACCTCACTGAAGCTTTCTTT.

This clonotype is termed medium-sized (0.01 to 0.1%). The V gene is TRBV7-9, the J gene TRBJ2-2, with D maybe TRBD1 (6 bases). This CDR3 is built from 16 residues. Germline lookup yields CDR1 SEHNR and CDR2 FQNEAQ (reference sequence). V dropped 6 bases and J dropped 4 bases, with 18 bases sitting between them. CDR3 sequence reads: CASRLRLDRSTGELFF. For the CDR3, the DNA is TGTGCCAGCAGGTTACGATTGGACAGAAGCACCGGGGAGCTGTTTTTT.

This clonotype showed up many times. V and J are TRBV20-1 and TRBJ2-5, with 12 bases aligning to TRBD2. Germline V gives CDR1 DFQATT, CDR2 SNEGSKA (reference sequence). The CDR3 consists of 14 residues. J gave up 5 bases and V 1 base, and 2 bases lay outside the gene matches. This CDR3 is CSARGLAGEETQYF. For the CDR3, the DNA is TGCAGTGCTAGAGGACTAGCGGGGGAGGAGACCCAGTACTTC.